These T cell receptor beta chains were read from a single sample in a study of CXCR3-negative and CXCR3-positive naive CD8 T cells. TCRdb reprocessed the 5' RACE reads, keeping one entry per CDR3 protein, no DNA. The table lists over 35,000 distinct CDR3 sequences. Sequenced sample: naive CXCR3- CD8+ T cells from blood. These receptors were taken from a human donor in good health. Some clones in this sample may be carry-over from other donors' samples. Each CDR3 is given with its conserved first and last residue. The order of the fields is clone size, V gene, J gene, CDR3 protein. A row's size may be missing; if present it is once, few, many or a size class.

-	TRBV19	TRBJ2-3	CASSTAWTSGNGDTQYF
-	TRBV6-1	TRBJ2-7	CASRDATGMNYEQYF
-	TRBV5-1	TRBJ2-2	CASSPDRGIIGELFF
-	TRBV12-3/TRBV12-4	TRBJ2-3	CASSLTPSAGGRTDTQYF
-	TRBV9	TRBJ2-2	CASSVKSTGELFF
-	TRBV5-1	TRBJ2-7	CASSGLGQGDGEQYF
-	TRBV6-8	TRBJ2-7	CARIGDGASYEQYF
-	TRBV5-6	TRBJ2-7	CASSPQTTYEQYF
medium-sized	TRBV20-1	TRBJ2-5	CSAPAEAGETQYF
-	TRBV6-6	TRBJ2-5	CASSYSNVAGTQYF
-	TRBV12-3/TRBV12-4	TRBJ2-3	CASRRQGSSTDTQYF
-	TRBV5-5	TRBJ2-7	CASSLAPGTGEQYF
-	TRBV29-1	TRBJ2-5	CSADTEETQYF
-	TRBV7-4	TRBJ2-1	CASSPRGRESYNEQFF
-	TRBV21-1	TRBJ2-4	CASSAFGRGGSASRLQYF
-	TRBV4-2	TRBJ2-2	CASSQEWAGRTGELFF
-	TRBV28	TRBJ2-7	CASSWDRVHEQYF
-	TRBV7-9	TRBJ2-7	CASNSLDSYEQYF
-	TRBV6-5	TRBJ2-7	CASSYSSGRAHEQYF
-	TRBV30	TRBJ1-1	CAWSRQWREVNTEAFF
-	TRBV4-2	TRBJ2-1	CASSQDRASGGAANEQFF
-	TRBV28	TRBJ2-1	CASSPLVGGLRTLTGGEQFF
-	TRBV14	TRBJ2-2	CASSPSRIVNTGELFF
-	TRBV5-1	TRBJ1-1	CASSSGLNTEAFF
-	TRBV12-3/TRBV12-4	TRBJ1-2	CASSTGTDYTF
-	TRBV29-1	TRBJ2-5	CSVERRGEETQYF
-	TRBV13	TRBJ2-3	CASSASAAATDTQYF
medium-sized	TRBV29-1	TRBJ2-3	CSVALWTDQGDTQYF
-	TRBV7-7	TRBJ2-1	CASRGRKVSYNEQFF
-	TRBV7-9	TRBJ2-3	CASRSGRGDTQYF
-	TRBV11-2	TRBJ1-5	CASSPRPGFDQPQHF
-	TRBV4-1	TRBJ1-5	CASSHPGQGDSNQPQHF
-	TRBV15	TRBJ2-2	CATRSGITGELFF
-	TRBV25-1	TRBJ2-5	CASSELQETQYF
-	TRBV7-9	TRBJ2-5	CASTRLAGGETQYF
-	TRBV20-1	TRBJ2-7	CSARPRPSYEQYF
-	TRBV21-1	TRBJ2-2	CASGTRELNTGELVF
-	TRBV4-3	TRBJ1-5	CASSQDRGLGQPQHF
-	TRBV28	TRBJ2-1	CASSPRGVEQFF
-	TRBV6-2/TRBV6-3	TRBJ2-1	CASSYGPAPGEQFF
-	TRBV7-6	TRBJ1-5	CASSLVRAGQPQHF
-	TRBV7-6	TRBJ2-2	CASSSGLAGVLVANTGELFF
-	TRBV3-1	TRBJ2-3	CASSQGSDTQYF
-	TRBV5-1	TRBJ2-7	CASKREAVTEQYF
-	TRBV4-3	TRBJ2-3	CASSQVWRGSTDTQYF